This TCR beta chain was recorded in a study of T cell responses to AZD1222 COVID-19 vaccine. Study-wide findings and caveats: After the peak T cell response, and only then, were repertoires sampled.

J lost 4 bases, V lost 6 bases, and 5 bases had no gene match. In germline, CDR1 is MNHEY, CDR2 SVGEGT. This CDR3 comprises 14 residues. In regard to this clone: What it recognizes is unknown.

The protocol was immunoSEQ multiplex PCR, while the TCRdb copy is restricted to in-frame clones and leaves out a portion. This sample yields 120,000 to 150,000 clones, of which roughly 89% are seen a single time; less than 5.5% belongs to the top ten. V and J are TRBV6-2 or TRBV6-3 and TRBJ2-2; 7 positions agree with TRBD1. The source of this sequence is an adult in good health. The sample was peripheral blood, taken on day 0 of AZD1222 vaccination. CDR3 in amino acids: CASSRGQATGELFF. The CDR3 bases are TGTGCCAGCAGCCGCGGACAGGCCACCGGGGAGCTGTTTTTT.